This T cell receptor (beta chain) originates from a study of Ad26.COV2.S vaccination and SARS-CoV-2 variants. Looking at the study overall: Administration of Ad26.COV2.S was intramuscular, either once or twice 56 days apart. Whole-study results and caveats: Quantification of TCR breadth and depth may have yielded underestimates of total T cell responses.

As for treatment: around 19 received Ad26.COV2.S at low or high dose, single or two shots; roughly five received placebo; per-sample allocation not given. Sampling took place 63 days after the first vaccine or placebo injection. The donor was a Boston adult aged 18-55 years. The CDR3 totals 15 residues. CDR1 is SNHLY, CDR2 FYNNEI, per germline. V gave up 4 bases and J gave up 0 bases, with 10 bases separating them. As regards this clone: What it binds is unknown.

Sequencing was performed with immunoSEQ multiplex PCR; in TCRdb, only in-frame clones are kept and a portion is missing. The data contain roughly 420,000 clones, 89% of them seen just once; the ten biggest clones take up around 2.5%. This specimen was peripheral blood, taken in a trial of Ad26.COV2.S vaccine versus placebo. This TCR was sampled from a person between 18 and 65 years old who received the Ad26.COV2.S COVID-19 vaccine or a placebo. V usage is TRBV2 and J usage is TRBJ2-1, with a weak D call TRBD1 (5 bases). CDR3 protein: CASSGGRISYNEQFF. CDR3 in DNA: TGTGCCAGCAGTGGGGGCCGGATCTCCTACAATGAGCAGTTCTTC.